This T cell receptor beta chain was identified in a study of blood T cell repertoires in COVID-19. Study summary: Researchers got acute and convalescent COVID-19 samples from the United States, Italy and Spain. PBMCs, B-cell-depleted T cells, or T cells provided the cDNA or gDNA that made up the material.

Original processing methods: Amplifying reference gene primers gave estimates of nucleated cell counts. Sequencing was performed with immunoSEQ multiplex PCR; in TCRdb, only in-frame clones are kept and a portion is missing. The V and J calls and the clone size are those of that table, but D and trimming were determined from the DNA. The sample yields some 250,000 clones, around 81% seen once. Source material: peripheral blood. The origin of this receptor is a woman in her sixties with active or convalescent COVID-19.

In DNA form, the CDR3 reads TGTGCCAGCAGCCCTACTGGGACAGATTGGGCCATTCAGTACTTC. Protein sequence: CASSPTGTDWAIQYF. The chain uses TRBV7-9 and TRBJ2-4; 7 bases align to TRBD1. In germline, CDR1 is SEHNR, CDR2 FQNEAQ (reference sequence). The length of the CDR3 is 15 residues. V lost 5 bases and J lost 9; bases outside the gene matches: 13.